Listed here are 16 T cell receptor beta chains from one sample, sequenced in a study of T cells in Graves' hyperthyroidism and ophthalmopathy. RNA transcripts were the template for amplifying TCR beta CDR3 regions. TCR CDR3 underwent first-round RT-PCR with the HTBI primer set. TCRdb used MiXCR to reprocess the multiplex PCR reads, holding one entry per CDR3 protein. The repertoire holds more than 450,000 distinct CDR3 sequences, with around 20% as singletons. Specimen: blood. Receptor source: a middle-aged man with Graves' ophthalmopathy.

As regards this clonotype: A much larger clone differs by one base, so this may be a read error. V and J are TRBV7-2 and TRBJ1-5; D is perhaps TRBD1 (5 bases). Germline CDR1 and CDR2: SGHTA and FQGNSA. The CDR3 contains 14 residues. CDR3 sequence: CASSFREGNQPQRF. The CDR3 DNA is TGTGCCAGCAGCTTCCGGGAGGGGAATCAGCCCCAGCGTTTT.

The chain couples TRBV6-1 to TRBJ2-1, with 11 bases that match TRBD2. Germline loops: CDR1 MNHNS, CDR2 SASEGT. J lost 1 base, V lost 2 bases, and 10 bases had no gene match. The CDR3 is made up of 19 amino acids. The CDR3 spells CASSEQLSGGAGSYNEQFF. In nucleotides, the CDR3 is TGTGCCAGCAGTGAACAACTTAGCGGGGGGGCGGGATCCTACAATGAGCAGTTCTTC.

Many counts were recorded for this clonotype. The chain employs TRBV28 and TRBJ2-7; D unresolved. CDR3 length: 12 residues. Germline lookup yields CDR1 MDHEN and CDR2 SYDVKM. Trimming pared 7 bases from V and 3 bases from J, leaving 10 bases between. The CDR3 nucleotides read TGTGCCAGCAATAGTAGGAACTACGAGCAGTACTTC. Residues: CASNSRNYEQYF.

This clonotype was counted ten times or more. This chain uses TRBV28 with TRBJ2-3, with D tentatively TRBD2 (6 bases). The CDR3 covers 17 residues. V was trimmed by 7 bases and J by 0 bases, leaving 20 bases between them. Germline V gene sequence: CDR1 MDHEN, CDR2 SYDVKM. Here the CDR3 reads CASTEFGAGTSTDTQYF. Here the CDR3 DNA reads TGTGCCAGCACCGAGTTTGGGGCCGGGACTAGCACAGATACGCAGTATTTT.

This clonotype has only a few counts. The chain is built from TRBV14 and TRBJ1-5, with no clear D. V lost 0 bases and J lost 7, with 7 bases in between. The CDR3 runs to 13 residues. CDR1 is SGHDN, CDR2 FVKESK, per germline. CDR3 bases: TGTGCCAGCAGCCAAGATCGGTCACAGCCCCAGCATTTT. Translated, it gives CASSQDRSQPQHF.

The rearrangement links TRBV6-1 to TRBJ2-2; D remains unclear. The CDR3 is made up of 16 amino acids. The V end lost 7 bases, the J end lost 2 bases, and 17 bases lay between the germline ends. Germline V gene data show CDR1 as MNHNS and CDR2 as SASEGT. CDR3 sequence (DNA): TGTGCCAGCACCAAAAACCCAGCAAGTAACACCGGGGAGCTGTTTTTT. Amino acids: CASTKNPASNTGELFF.

This clonotype occurred a few times. The chain is built from TRBV5-1 and TRBJ1-2; D might be TRBD1 (5 bases). The CDR3 totals 14 residues. Between the trimmed V and J ends, which lost 0 bases and 7 bases, there was a span of 13 bases. Germline CDR1 SGHRS, CDR2 YFSETQ. The CDR3 reads CASSLGQPQGGYTF. CDR3 DNA: TGCGCCAGCAGCTTGGGGCAGCCTCAGGGTGGCTACACCTTC. Filled out from reference TRBV5-1 and TRBJ1-2, the complete variable domain reads KAGVTQTPRYLIKTRGQQVTLSCSPISGHRSVSWYQQTPGQGLQFLFEYFSETQRNKGNFPGRFSGRQFSNSRSEMNVSTLELGDSALYLCASSLGQPQGGYTFGSGTRLTVV.

The V and J genes are TRBV6-5 and TRBJ2-2, with a weak D call TRBD2 (7 bases). The CDR3 runs 16 residues. Germline CDR1 MNHEY, CDR2 SVGAGI. Deletions cut 2 bases from V and 3 bases from J, with 13 bases between. The CDR3 sequence: CASSYGAGAYTGELFF. The CDR3 nucleotides are TGTGCCAGCAGTTACGGTGCGGGGGCCTACACCGGGGAGCTGTTTTTT.

This clonotype was detected only a few times. The chain has TRBV9 and TRBJ2-1, with D unresolved. This CDR3 comprises 15 residues. In germline, CDR1 is SGDLS, CDR2 YYNGEE. V lost 4 bases and J 0 bases, leaving 11 bases between the germline ends. The CDR3 protein is CASSLRTVSYNEQFF. The CDR3 nucleotides are TGTGCCAGCAGCCTACGGACGGTCTCCTACAATGAGCAGTTCTTC.

This clonotype was observed many times. V gene TRBV20-1 combines with J gene TRBJ1-4, with D hard to call. Germline CDR1 reads DFQATT; CDR2 reads SNEGSKA (reference sequence). Trimming cost V 0 bases and J 6 bases, with 11 bases left between them. CDR3 length: 14 residues. CDR3 nucleotides: TGCAGTGCTAGAGAGGGGTTTGCGGATGAAAAACTGTTTTTT. Amino acid sequence: CSAREGFADEKLFF.

The chain carries TRBV2 and TRBJ1-6; D is uncertain. The CDR3 extends over 13 amino acids. Germline V gene data show CDR1 as SNHLY and CDR2 as FYNNEI. The V gene lost 6 bases and the J gene lost 7 bases, with 10 bases spanning the gap. The CDR3 DNA follows: TGTGCCAGCAGGTTCGACTCGAATTCACCCCTCCACTTT. This encodes CASRFDSNSPLHF.

The chain employs TRBV10-3 and TRBJ2-3; no clear D. The V gene's germline CDR1 is ENHRY and CDR2 SYGVKD. CDR3 length: 11 residues. Trimming removed 8 bases at V and 0 bases at J, with 3 bases between. CDR3 loop: CAIQSTDTQYF. The CDR3 DNA follows: TGTGCCATCCAGAGCACAGATACGCAGTATTTT.

The J gene is TRBJ1-2, the V gene TRBV5-4; 9 positions agree with TRBD1. The CDR3 contains 15 residues. Germline-derived CDR1 and CDR2 are SGHNT and YYREEE (reference sequence). V was pared by 2 bases and J by 4 bases, with 6 bases of the junction left unmatched. The CDR3 region is CASSLTGGSFYGYTF. In DNA, the CDR3 is TGTGCCAGCAGCTTAACAGGGGGCTCTTTCTATGGCTACACCTTC.

With respect to this clonotype: A much more abundant neighbour one base away suggests this may be a read error. The chain uses TRBV7-2 and TRBJ2-7, with no clear D. Trimming cost V 5 bases and J 5 bases, with 16 bases left between them. The CDR3 consists of 14 residues. Germline V gene lookup returns CDR1 SGHTA and CDR2 FQGNSA. The CDR3 sequence is CASSPSVGLDEQYF. As DNA, the CDR3 is TGTGCCAGCAGCCCCTCCGTGGGCTTGGACGAGCAGTACTTC.

The CDR3 DNA is TGTGCCAGCAGTTTAGGTCCGGGGGGGTGGGACACTGAAGCTTTCTTT. This translates into CASSLGPGGWDTEAFF. The chain employs TRBV28 and TRBJ1-1; TRBD1 is a possible D gene (5 bases). Germline V CDR1 and CDR2: MDHEN, SYDVKM. The V gene lost 2 bases and the J gene lost 3 bases, with 16 bases spanning the gap. The CDR3 runs to 16 residues.

V is TRBV29-1 and J is TRBJ1-2; D is possibly TRBD1 (5 bases). Trimming took 7 bases from V and 5 from J, leaving 23 bases between them. CDR1 SQVTM and CDR2 ANQGSEA come from the germline V gene. CDR3 length: 15 amino acids. The DNA of the CDR3 is TGCAGCGCTGACACCGTCGGGGACGGCACGTATGGCTACACCTTC. Translation: CSADTVGDGTYGYTF.